The source of this TCR beta chain is a study of cytomegalovirus exposure and HLA in healthy donors. It was with 60 Vbeta and 13 Jbeta primers that the PCR ran. The assay was immunoSEQ multiplex PCR, and TCRdb's table has in-frame clones only and misses some. The table records over 130,000 clones, around 59% of them present only once. Germline loops: CDR1 SNHLY, CDR2 FYNNEI. V shed 1 base, J shed 4 bases, and the junction held 4 bases outside the gene matches. The CDR3 length is 15 residues. This clone was observed a single time. The source material was PBMCs. The chain recombines TRBV2 with TRBJ1-5, with 7 bases aligning to TRBD1. The origin of this receptor is a male donor in good health and CMV-seronegative. The CDR3 region has the DNA TGTGCCAGCAGTGAAGGGACAGGAGAGAATCAGCCCCAGCATTTT. Translation gives CASSEGTGENQPQHF.